The 2 T cell receptor beta chains in this list originate from one sample, sequenced in a study of T cells in Graves' hyperthyroidism and ophthalmopathy. Amplified TCR beta CDR3 regions derived from RNA transcripts. An initial round of RT-PCR targeting the TCR CDR3 relied on the HTBI primer set. MiXCR, applied by TCRdb to the multiplex PCR reads, yields one record per CDR3 protein. The sample shows 640,000 or so distinct CDR3 sequences, about 15% of them seen only once. Material for sequencing was blood. The receptors derive from a middle-aged woman with Graves' ophthalmopathy.

This chain links TRBV6-2 or TRBV6-3 with TRBJ2-7; 7 nucleotides agree with TRBD2. This CDR3 has 15 amino acids. CDR1 is MNHEY, CDR2 SVGEGT, per germline. V lost 5 bases to trimming and J lost 5 bases; unmatched junction nucleotides: 12. CDR3 sequence reads: CASSRYGWEGDEQYF. The CDR3 bases are TGTGCCAGCAGTCGTTACGGCTGGGAGGGCGACGAGCAGTACTTC.

The chain has TRBV30 and TRBJ1-2, with 10 bases fitting TRBD1. Germline V gives CDR1 GTSNPN, CDR2 SVGIG (reference sequence). V lost 2 bases to trimming and J lost 4 bases; unmatched junction nucleotides: 4. This CDR3 has 14 residues. In DNA form, the CDR3 reads TGTGCCTGGAGTAGGGACAGGGGTGGCTATGGCTACACCTTC. Amino acid sequence: CAWSRDRGGYGYTF. Full variable domain (rest looked up from reference TRBV30 and TRBJ1-2): SQTIHQWPATLVQPVGSPLSLECTVEGTSNPNLYWYRQAAGRGLQLLFYSVGIGQISSEVPQNLSASRPQDRQFILSSKKLLLSDSGFYLCAWSRDRGGYGYTFGSGTRLTVV.